These 15 T cell receptor beta chains came from one sample sequenced in a study of human T cells and chemical hapten exposure. Using its own MiXCR run on the RACE reads, TCRdb lists one record per CDR3 protein. Of approximately 100,000 distinct CDR3 sequences listed, 9% to 9.5% are singletons. Specified time point: patch test 2, 6 weeks after DPC sensitization. Treatment indicated: therapeutic diphenylcyclopropenone sensitization with weekly scalp DPC. The sample here was whole blood, taken in connection with sensitization to the hapten diphenylcyclopropenone (DPC). The receptors come from a woman aged 40 to 50 with alopecia areata. Some clones in this sample may be carry-over from other donors' samples.

The chain links TRBV19 to TRBJ2-2, with D tentatively TRBD1 (5 bases). Germline V gene data show CDR1 as LNHDA and CDR2 as SQIVND (reference sequence). The CDR3 covers 14 residues. Trimming cost V 5 bases and J 8 bases, with 15 bases left between them. CDR3 nucleotide sequence: TGTGCCAGTAGTCCGTTTCCAGGGTTGGGGGAGCTGTTTTTT. It is translated as CASSPFPGLGELFF.

The chain combines TRBV7-2 with TRBJ2-3; 16 bases match TRBD2. The V gene end was trimmed by 8 bases and the J gene end by 6 bases; junction bases not matched to a gene: 11. Germline V gene sequence: CDR1 SGHTA, CDR2 FQGNSA. The CDR3 totals 17 residues. Here the CDR3 DNA reads TGTGCCAGCTCAGCGGGACTAGCGGGGGGGCAAGGCGATACGCAGTATTTT. Its translation is CASSAGLAGGQGDTQYF.

The gene calls are TRBV6-6 and TRBJ2-6; D tentatively reads TRBD1 or TRBD2 (5 bases each). The length of the CDR3 is 17 residues. The germline CDR1 and CDR2 sequences are MNHNY and SVGAGI (reference sequence). V lost 6 bases, J lost 0 bases, and 15 bases lay in between. CDR3 in amino acids: CASRGTSNSSGANVLTF. The CDR3 bases are TGTGCCAGCAGGGGGACGTCTAATAGCTCTGGGGCCAACGTCCTGACTTTC.

This clonotype was recorded many times. The rearrangement uses TRBV27 and TRBJ1-5; no firm D call. V was pared by 2 bases and J by 6 bases, with 2 bases between. Per germline, CDR1 MNHEY and CDR2 SMNVEV (reference sequence). CDR3 length: 11 amino acids. The CDR3 here is CASSLGQPQHF. The CDR3 coding sequence is TGTGCCAGCAGTTTAGGTCAGCCCCAGCATTTT.

This clonotype was detected ten times or more. The DNA is omitted, as the CDR3 cannot be located on it reliably, and the CDR3 follows TCRdb's listing. The rearrangement links TRBV21-1 to TRBJ1-5; the table's D call TRBD1 went unverified against the DNA. TRBV21-1 is a known pseudogene. The CDR3 spans 15 amino acids, including both terminal residues. The CDR3 sequence: CASSKVGTTISPSIF.

This clonotype has just a few counts. Here the CDR3 DNA reads TGTGCCAGCAGTCTACCCCGGGATAATTCACCCCTCCACTTT. Amino acid sequence: CASSLPRDNSPLHF. The chain combines TRBV28 with TRBJ1-6; D call uncertain. This CDR3 has 14 amino acids. Per the germline V gene, CDR1 is MDHEN and CDR2 is SYDVKM. V lost 5 bases and J 5 bases, leaving 10 bases between the germline ends.

This clonotype was picked up many times. The chain uses TRBV14 and TRBJ1-6; D is undetermined. Germline CDR1 and CDR2: SGHDN and FVKESK. The CDR3 covers 15 residues. Trimming took off 1 base at V and 2 bases at J, with 6 bases between the two ends. Written as DNA, the CDR3 is TGTGCCAGCAGCCAAGTTGCCACCTATAATTCACCCCTCCACTTT. Protein sequence: CASSQVATYNSPLHF.

This rearrangement joins TRBV27 to TRBJ1-5; 8 nucleotides agree with TRBD1. Germline lookup yields CDR1 MNHEY and CDR2 SMNVEV (reference sequence). V was pared by 6 bases and J by 0 bases, with 7 bases of the junction left unmatched. This CDR3 contains 16 residues. The CDR3 nucleotides are TGTGCCAGCAGGGACAGGGTCACGGATAGCAATCAGCCCCAGCATTTT. It is translated as CASRDRVTDSNQPQHF.

This clonotype was counted a few times. The V and J genes are TRBV6-2 or TRBV6-3 and TRBJ2-1; no clear D. Germline V lookup: CDR1 MNHEY, CDR2 SVGEGT. The CDR3 extends over 14 amino acids. Trimming took off 8 bases at V and 0 bases at J, with 11 bases between the two ends. Written as DNA, the CDR3 is TGTGCCAGCCACACACTGGGCTCCTACAATGAGCAGTTCTTC. Translated: CASHTLGSYNEQFF.

This clonotype occurred a few times. CDR3 coding DNA: TGTGCCAGCAGCCAAGGCGGGGGGGCCTCCGGGGAGCTGTTTTTT. This sequence encodes CASSQGGGASGELFF. The gene calls are TRBV4-2 and TRBJ2-2; 9 bases line up with TRBD2. The CDR3 sequence is 15 residues long. CDR1 is LGHNA, CDR2 YNFKEQ, per germline. The junction had 3 bases not matched to a gene; V was cut back by 1 base and J by 6 bases.

Ten or more counts support this clonotype. V usage is TRBV6-2 or TRBV6-3 and J usage is TRBJ2-2, with D maybe TRBD1 (6 bases). The V gene lost 7 bases and the J gene lost 4 bases, with 16 bases spanning the gap. CDR1 MNHEY and CDR2 SVGEGT come from the germline V gene. The CDR3 has 15 amino acids. CDR3 amino acids: CASNPLGHITGELFF. The CDR3 bases are TGTGCCAGCAATCCCCTGGGACATATCACCGGGGAGCTGTTTTTT.

The DNA for the CDR3 is TGTGCCACCAGTGATTCGGGCAGGGGCACAGATACGCAGTATTTT. This codes for CATSDSGRGTDTQYF. This sequence joins TRBV24-1 and TRBJ2-3; TRBD1 is a possible D gene (5 bases). This CDR3 region has 15 residues. Germline-derived CDR1 and CDR2 are KGHDR and SFDVKD. Trimming shortened V by 2 bases and J by 1 base, and 9 bases separated the two germline ends.

Many counts were recorded for this clonotype. The chain is built from TRBV30 and TRBJ1-2, with no clear D. The V gene lost 7 bases and the J gene lost 3 bases, with 12 bases spanning the gap. The germline V gene encodes CDR1 GTSNPN and CDR2 SVGIG (reference sequence). This CDR3 has 12 residues. CDR3 protein: CASGQDDYGYTF. In DNA form, the CDR3 reads TGTGCCTCCGGGCAGGATGACTATGGCTACACCTTC.

This clonotype was seen repeatedly, ten times or more. The chain carries TRBV7-2 and TRBJ2-5; either TRBD1 or TRBD2 may supply D (5 bases each). CDR3 length: 17 residues. Germline lookup yields CDR1 SGHTA and CDR2 FQGNSA. Trimming shortened V by 1 base and J by 1 base, and 16 bases separated the two germline ends. In DNA form, the CDR3 reads TGTGCCAGCAGCTTAGAACGGGCAGGGACGGGCCAAGAGACCCAGTACTTC. Encoded protein: CASSLERAGTGQETQYF. Full variable domain (rest looked up from reference TRBV7-2 and TRBJ2-5): GAGVSQSPSNKVTEKGKDVELRCDPISGHTALYWYRQSLGQGLEFLIYFQGNSAPDKSGLPSDRFSAERTGGSVSTLTIQRTQQEDSAVYLCASSLERAGTGQETQYFGPGTRLLVL.

This clonotype appeared many times. The V call is TRBV20-1, the J call TRBJ2-4; 15 positions agree with TRBD2. Trimming removed 6 bases from V and 8 bases from J; junction bases left unmatched: 11. CDR1 and CDR2 from the germline V gene are DFQATT and SNEGSKA (reference sequence). This CDR3 has 16 amino acids. The CDR3 region has the DNA TGCAGTGCGGATTCCGGGACTAGCGGGGGGAGGGACATTCAGTACTTC. Translating gives CSADSGTSGGRDIQYF.